The T cell receptor beta chain under discussion was sequenced for a study of cytomegalovirus exposure and HLA in healthy donors. Findings and limits, study-wide: Investigators reported approximately 150 TCR beta chains as tied to cytomegalovirus. Researchers left out some V segments, among them TRBV6-2 and TRBV6-3, as indistinguishable. Several of the most significant clusters were apparently associated with common viral pathogens in a later analysis.

PCR primers comprised 60 Vbeta and 13 Jbeta primers. Measured with immunoSEQ multiplex PCR; TCRdb has only the in-frame clones, and not every one. The repertoire has 100,000 to 150,000 clones, 50% to 75% of them found once; the top ten carry roughly 8.6%. Only a few counts were recorded for this clone. Antigen unknown. The V and J ends lost 3 bases and 5 bases respectively, with 5 bases between them. The CDR3 length is 11 residues. Germline CDR1 SGHDT, CDR2 YYEEEE. The chain is built from TRBV5-6 and TRBJ2-5; D gene ambiguous. Sequenced sample: PBMCs. The TCR originated in a woman in her 40s in good health and CMV-seropositive. The CDR3 sequence is CASSSRETQYF. The CDR3 DNA is TGTGCCAGCAGCTCGAGGGAGACCCAGTACTTC.